Sequencing of this TCR beta chain was carried out in a study of blood T cells in healthy people across ages. Broader study findings: Per million T cells, the diversity of TCR beta decreased roughly linearly as age advanced. In the absence of known donor CMV status, changes in expanded clonotypes were possibly confounded. The study found more naive CD4+ cells and higher diversity in long-lived than aged donors.

Then a second PCR, running roughly 7 to 11 cycles, was carried out with a sample-barcoded 5' primer and a J-beta primer mix. With 12 random nucleotides, a template-switch adaptor tagged each individual cDNA molecule. TCRdb reprocessed the 5' RACE reads via MiXCR and lists one record per CDR3 protein. Counted here are about 780,000 distinct CDR3 sequences, about 45% occurring once; the ten biggest clones make up about a sixth. This CDR3 has 11 amino acids. Trimming removed 5 bases from V and 4 bases from J, with 6 bases in between. At least ten counts were recorded for this clonotype. The antigen is not known.

The receptor was derived from a man older than 75 in good health. The sequenced sample consisted of blood. The J gene is TRBJ2-7, the V gene TRBV12-3 or TRBV12-4; no clear D gene. DNA for the CDR3: TGTGCCAGCAGTGCCGGGTACGAGCAGTACTTC. This translates into CASSAGYEQYF.